A selection of T cell receptor beta chains follows, all from one sample in a study of T cell repertoires in ileal Crohn's disease. Some clones are missing from TCRdb's copy, which holds only in-frame ones; the method was immunoSEQ multiplex PCR. Of around 8,500 clones in the sample, about 96% were seen once. Material for sequencing was ileal tissue. These receptors all come from an adult with Crohn's disease. Both conserved end residues are part of each CDR3. The D gene is left open where the match is weak. Where a row states a size, it is once, few, many or the class of an expanded clone; other rows omit it.

d_call	clone_size	v_call	j_call	cdr3_aa	cdr3_nt
NA	NA	TRBV14	TRBJ1-2	CASSKQRYGYTF	TGTGCCAGCAGCAAACAGAGATATGGCTACACCTTC
NA	NA	TRBV11-2	TRBJ2-1	CASSSAGVHEQFF	TGTGCCAGCAGCTCCGCAGGGGTCCATGAGCAGTTCTTC
NA	once	TRBV19	TRBJ2-1	CASSPAVPPGAYNEQFF	TGTGCCAGTAGTCCCGCGGTTCCGCCAGGGGCCTACAATGAGCAGTTCTTC
TRBD2	NA	TRBV7-2	TRBJ2-3	CASSLAIAGPGRDTQYF	TGTGCCAGCAGCTTAGCCATAGCGGGTCCCGGGAGAGATACGCAGTATTTT
TRBD2	NA	TRBV6-5	TRBJ2-3	CASSLSAGGDTQYF	TGTGCCAGCAGTTTATCCGCGGGGGGAGATACGCAGTATTTT
NA	NA	TRBV11-2	TRBJ2-1	CASSKRDFFSYNEQFF	TGTGCCAGCAGCAAAAGGGACTTCTTCTCCTACAATGAGCAGTTCTTC
NA	NA	TRBV7-8	TRBJ2-2	CASSFAGWAGELFF	TGTGCCAGCAGCTTCGCGGGATGGGCCGGGGAGCTGTTTTTT
NA	NA	TRBV11-3	TRBJ1-1	CASSIEGGTEAFF	TGTGCCAGCAGCATTGAGGGAGGGACTGAAGCTTTCTTT
TRBD2	NA	TRBV6-5	TRBJ2-7	CASSRGGRGSYEQYF	TGTGCCAGCAGTCGCGGGGGAAGGGGCTCCTACGAGCAGTACTTC
NA	NA	TRBV6-5	TRBJ2-1	CASSYARVSEQFF	TGTGCCAGCAGTTACGCCAGGGTGAGTGAGCAGTTCTTC
TRBD1	NA	TRBV18	TRBJ1-1	CASSPKSTGGATEAFF	TGTGCCAGCTCACCAAAGTCAACAGGGGGAGCCACTGAAGCTTTCTTT
TRBD1	NA	TRBV5-6	TRBJ1-4	CASSPRGQGREKLFF	TGTGCCAGCAGCCCAAGAGGACAGGGTCGGGAAAAACTGTTTTTT
TRBD2	NA	TRBV5-4	TRBJ2-5	CASSFFSGDGETQYF	TGTGCCAGCAGCTTCTTTAGCGGGGATGGTGAGACCCAGTACTTC
TRBD1	NA	TRBV19	TRBJ1-3	CASSMGQTSSGNTIYF	TGTGCCAGTAGTATGGGACAGACGAGCTCTGGAAACACCATATATTTT
NA	NA	TRBV10-3	TRBJ1-2	CAITREVNYGYTF	TGTGCCATCACCAGGGAGGTTAACTATGGCTACACCTTC
NA	few	TRBV5-1	TRBJ1-6	CASRRGDNSPLHF	TGCGCCAGCAGAAGGGGTGATAATTCACCCCTCCACTTT
NA	NA	TRBV5-5	TRBJ2-2	CASSRGNTGELFF	TGTGCCAGCAGCCGGGGGAACACCGGGGAGCTGTTTTTT
NA	NA	TRBV20-1	TRBJ2-1	CSPRGNEQFF	TGCAGCCCCAGGGGAAATGAGCAGTTCTTC
NA	NA	TRBV11-2	TRBJ1-5	CASSLSGSNQPQHF	TGTGCCAGCAGCTTATCGGGTAGCAATCAGCCCCAGCATTTT
NA	NA	TRBV6-5	TRBJ1-2	CASSYGMGGDYGYTF	TGTGCCAGCAGTTACGGGATGGGGGGGGACTATGGCTACACCTTC
NA	NA	TRBV6-6	TRBJ1-1	CASSYSSVLNTEAFF	TGTGCCAGCAGTTACTCGAGTGTCCTAAACACTGAAGCTTTCTTT
TRBD2	NA	TRBV5-5	TRBJ2-1	CASSLSLTSANNEQFF	TGTGCCAGCAGCTTGTCTTTGACTAGCGCTAACAATGAGCAGTTCTTC
NA	NA	TRBV11-3	TRBJ2-2	CASRRGPPNTGELFF	TGTGCCAGCAGGCGGGGGCCCCCTAACACCGGGGAGCTGTTTTTT
TRBD1	NA	TRBV4-2	TRBJ2-2	CASSQATGGATHGELFF	TGTGCCAGCAGCCAAGCGACAGGGGGCGCTACGCACGGGGAGCTGTTTTTT
TRBD1	NA	TRBV5-4	TRBJ1-2	CASSLSPGTANYGYTF	TGTGCCAGCAGCTTAAGCCCCGGGACAGCTAACTATGGCTACACCTTC
NA	NA	TRBV10-3	TRBJ2-3	CAISETTLPVGGTDTQYF	TGTGCCATCAGTGAGACAACCCTTCCGGTCGGGGGCACAGATACGCAGTATTTT
TRBD1	NA	TRBV30	TRBJ1-1	CAWGKQGELNTEAFF	TGTGCCTGGGGCAAACAGGGGGAACTAAACACTGAAGCTTTCTTT
TRBD1	NA	TRBV6-5	TRBJ1-4	CASSYWAGTGVEKLFF	TGTGCCAGCAGTTATTGGGCCGGGACAGGGGTTGAAAAACTGTTTTTT
NA	once	TRBV19	TRBJ1-6	CASTRQDRNNSPLHF	TGTGCCAGTACCCGACAGGACCGAAATAATTCACCCCTCCACTTT
TRBD2	NA	TRBV4-1	TRBJ2-3	CASSQGRGLAGGPGTDTQYF	TGCGCCAGCAGCCAAGGTCGAGGGCTAGCGGGGGGGCCGGGCACAGATACGCAGTATTTT
NA	NA	TRBV7-3	TRBJ1-2	CASSLILQGEDTF	TGTGCCAGCAGCTTAATATTACAGGGAGAGGACACCTTC
TRBD2	NA	TRBV7-2	TRBJ2-7	CASSLVRAGGYEQYF	TGTGCCAGCAGCTTAGTGAGAGCGGGGGGCTACGAGCAGTACTTC
TRBD2	NA	TRBV4-3	TRBJ2-1	CASSQRHIGRGGSSYNEQFF	TGCGCCAGCAGCCAAAGACATATTGGACGCGGGGGGAGCTCCTACAATGAGCAGTTCTTC
TRBD2	NA	TRBV19	TRBJ2-2	CASSLTSGAVNGELFF	TGTGCCAGTAGTTTGACTAGCGGGGCCGTTAATGGGGAGCTGTTTTTT
TRBD2	NA	TRBV11-2	TRBJ2-5	CASSTRLAGGLQETQYF	TGTGCCAGCAGCACAAGACTAGCGGGGGGCCTCCAAGAGACCCAGTACTTC
NA	NA	TRBV29-1	TRBJ2-2	CSVGNRRTGELFF	TGCAGCGTGGGTAACAGGCGCACCGGGGAGCTGTTTTTT
TRBD1	NA	TRBV6-6	TRBJ1-2	CASSYDQGARNYGYTF	TGTGCCAGCAGTTACGATCAGGGGGCGAGAAACTATGGCTACACCTTC
NA	NA	TRBV28	TRBJ1-2	CASRVGGAYGYTF	TGTGCCAGCAGGGTGGGGGGGGCCTATGGCTACACCTTC
NA	NA	TRBV7-2	TRBJ2-3	CASSLDGGLTDTQYF	TGTGCCAGCAGCCTAGACGGGGGGCTCACAGATACGCAGTATTTT
NA	NA	TRBV30	TRBJ2-2	CAWSVQAGELFF	TGTGCCTGGAGTGTACAGGCCGGGGAGCTGTTTTTT
NA	NA	TRBV2	TRBJ2-2	CASSSANTGELFF	TGTGCCAGCAGTTCGGCGAACACCGGGGAGCTGTTTTTT
TRBD1	NA	TRBV5-4	TRBJ1-5	CASSLGFDRGSHVTQHF	TGTGCCAGCAGCTTGGGGTTTGACAGGGGCTCCCATGTGACCCAGCATTTT